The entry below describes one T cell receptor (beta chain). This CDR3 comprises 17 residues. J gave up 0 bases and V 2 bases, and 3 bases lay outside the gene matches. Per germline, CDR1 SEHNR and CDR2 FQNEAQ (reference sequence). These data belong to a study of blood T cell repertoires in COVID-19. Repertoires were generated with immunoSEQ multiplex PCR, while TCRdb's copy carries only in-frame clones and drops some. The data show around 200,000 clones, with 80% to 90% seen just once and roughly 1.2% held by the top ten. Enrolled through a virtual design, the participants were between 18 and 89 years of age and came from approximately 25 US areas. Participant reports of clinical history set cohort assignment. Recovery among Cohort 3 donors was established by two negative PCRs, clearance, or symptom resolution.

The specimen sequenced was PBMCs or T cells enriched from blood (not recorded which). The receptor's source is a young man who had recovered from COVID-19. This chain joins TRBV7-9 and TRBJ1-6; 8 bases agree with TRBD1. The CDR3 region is CASSLRTGSSYNSPLHF. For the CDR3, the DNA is TGTGCCAGCAGCTTAAGGACAGGGAGCTCCTATAATTCACCCCTCCACTTT. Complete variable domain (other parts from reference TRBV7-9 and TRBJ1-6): DTGVSQNPRHKITKRGQNVTFRCDPISEHNRLYWYRQTLGQGPEFLTYFQNEAQLEKSRLLSDRFSAERPKGSFSTLEIQRTEQGDSAMYLCASSLRTGSSYNSPLHFGNGTRLTVT.